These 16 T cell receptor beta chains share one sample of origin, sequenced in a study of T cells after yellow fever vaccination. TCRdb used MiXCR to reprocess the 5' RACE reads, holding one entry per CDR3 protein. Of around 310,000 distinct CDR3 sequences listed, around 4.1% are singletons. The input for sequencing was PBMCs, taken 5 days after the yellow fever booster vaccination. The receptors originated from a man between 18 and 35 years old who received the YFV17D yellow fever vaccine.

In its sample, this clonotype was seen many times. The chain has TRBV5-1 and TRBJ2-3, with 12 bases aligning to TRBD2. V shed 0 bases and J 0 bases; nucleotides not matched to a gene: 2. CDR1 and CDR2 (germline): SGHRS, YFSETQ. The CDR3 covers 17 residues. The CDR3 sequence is CASSLATSGGSTDTQYF. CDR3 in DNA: TGCGCCAGCAGCTTGGCCACTAGCGGGGGGAGCACAGATACGCAGTATTTT.

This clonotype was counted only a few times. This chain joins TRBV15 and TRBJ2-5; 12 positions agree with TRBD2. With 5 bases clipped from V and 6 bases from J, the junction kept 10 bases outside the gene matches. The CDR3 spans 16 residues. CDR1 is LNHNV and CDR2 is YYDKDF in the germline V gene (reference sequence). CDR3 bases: TGTGCCACCAGCCGCCGACTAGCGGGGGACGAGCAGACCCAGTACTTC. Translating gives CATSRRLAGDEQTQYF.

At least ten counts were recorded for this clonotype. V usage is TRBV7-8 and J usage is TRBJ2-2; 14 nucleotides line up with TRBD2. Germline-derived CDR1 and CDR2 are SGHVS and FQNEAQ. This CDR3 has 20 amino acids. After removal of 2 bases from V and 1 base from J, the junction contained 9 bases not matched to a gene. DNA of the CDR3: TGTGCCAGCAGCTTAAGACGACTAGCGGGGGGGCCTAGGAACACCGGGGAGCTGTTTTTT. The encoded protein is CASSLRRLAGGPRNTGELFF.

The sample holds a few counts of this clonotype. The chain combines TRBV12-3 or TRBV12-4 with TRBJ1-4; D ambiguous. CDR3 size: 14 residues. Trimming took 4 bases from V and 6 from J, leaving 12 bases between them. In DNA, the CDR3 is TGTGCCAGCAGTTCGGGGTTCAATCATGAAAAACTGTTTTTT. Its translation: CASSSGFNHEKLFF.

The CDR3, as DNA: TGTGCCAGCAGCTCCCCTCCGGGACAGGGGAGGGAAAACATTCAGTACTTC. Encoded protein: CASSSPPGQGRENIQYF. The chain employs TRBV5-4 and TRBJ2-4; 10 bases map to TRBD1. V dropped 3 bases and J dropped 5; count of bases not matched to a gene: 11. Germline V lookup: CDR1 SGHNT, CDR2 YYREEE (reference sequence). The CDR3 extends over 17 amino acids.

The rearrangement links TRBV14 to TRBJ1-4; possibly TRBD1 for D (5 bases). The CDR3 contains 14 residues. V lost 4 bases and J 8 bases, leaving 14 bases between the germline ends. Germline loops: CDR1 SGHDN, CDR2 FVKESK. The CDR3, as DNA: TGTGCCAGCAGCCCCCGTGGTTGGGACGAAAAACTGTTTTTT. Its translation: CASSPRGWDEKLFF. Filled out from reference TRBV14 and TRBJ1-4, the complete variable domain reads EAGVTQFPSHSVIEKGQTVTLRCDPISGHDNLYWYRRVMGKEIKFLLHFVKESKQDESGMPNNRFLAERTGGTYSTLKVQPAELEDSGVYFCASSPRGWDEKLFFGSGTQLSVL.

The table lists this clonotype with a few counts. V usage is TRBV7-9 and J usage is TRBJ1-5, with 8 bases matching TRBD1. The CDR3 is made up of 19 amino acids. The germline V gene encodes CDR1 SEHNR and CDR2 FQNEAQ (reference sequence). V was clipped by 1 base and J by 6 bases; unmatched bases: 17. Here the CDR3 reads CASSLVYSGQGSGFQPQHF. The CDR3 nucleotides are TGTGCCAGCAGCTTAGTTTATAGTGGACAGGGCTCAGGATTTCAGCCCCAGCATTTT.

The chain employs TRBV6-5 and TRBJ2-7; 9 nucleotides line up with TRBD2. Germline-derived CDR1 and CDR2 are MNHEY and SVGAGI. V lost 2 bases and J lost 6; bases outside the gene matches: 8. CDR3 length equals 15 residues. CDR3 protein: CASSYERGGASEQYF. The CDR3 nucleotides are TGTGCCAGCAGTTACGAGCGCGGGGGGGCTTCCGAGCAGTACTTC.

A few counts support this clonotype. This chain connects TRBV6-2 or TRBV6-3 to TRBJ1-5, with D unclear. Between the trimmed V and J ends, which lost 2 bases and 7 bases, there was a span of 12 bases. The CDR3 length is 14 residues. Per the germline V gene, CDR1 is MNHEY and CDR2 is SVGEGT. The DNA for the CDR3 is TGTGCCAGCAGTTACGATTTATCGGGGCAGCCCCAGCATTTT. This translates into CASSYDLSGQPQHF.

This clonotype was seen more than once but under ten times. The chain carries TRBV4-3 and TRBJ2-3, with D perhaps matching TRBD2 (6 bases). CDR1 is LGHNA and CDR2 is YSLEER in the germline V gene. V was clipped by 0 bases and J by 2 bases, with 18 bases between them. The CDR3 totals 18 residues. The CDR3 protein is CASSQELVGGKSTDTQYF. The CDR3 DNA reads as TGCGCCAGCAGCCAAGAATTGGTTGGGGGGAAATCCACAGATACGCAGTATTTT.

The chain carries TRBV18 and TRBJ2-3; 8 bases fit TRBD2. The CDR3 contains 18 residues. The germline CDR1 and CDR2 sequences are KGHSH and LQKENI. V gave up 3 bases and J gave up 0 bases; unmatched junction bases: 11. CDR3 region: CASSPRIGSGGSTDTQYF. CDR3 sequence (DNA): TGTGCCAGCTCACCGCGAATAGGGAGCGGGGGAAGCACAGATACGCAGTATTTT.

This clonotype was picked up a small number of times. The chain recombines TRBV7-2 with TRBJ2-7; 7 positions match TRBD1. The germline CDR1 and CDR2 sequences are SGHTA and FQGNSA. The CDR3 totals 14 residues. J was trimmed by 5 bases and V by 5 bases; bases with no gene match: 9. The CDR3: CASSQFTGADEQYV. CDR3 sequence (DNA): TGTGCCAGCAGCCAATTCACAGGGGCGGACGAGCAGTACGTC.

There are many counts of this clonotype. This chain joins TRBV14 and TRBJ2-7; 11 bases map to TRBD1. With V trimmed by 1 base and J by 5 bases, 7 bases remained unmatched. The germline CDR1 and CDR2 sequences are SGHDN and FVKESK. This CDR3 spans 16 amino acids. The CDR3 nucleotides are TGTGCCAGCAGCCAAGCTCCGGGACAGGGGGACGACGAGCAGTACTTC. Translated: CASSQAPGQGDDEQYF.

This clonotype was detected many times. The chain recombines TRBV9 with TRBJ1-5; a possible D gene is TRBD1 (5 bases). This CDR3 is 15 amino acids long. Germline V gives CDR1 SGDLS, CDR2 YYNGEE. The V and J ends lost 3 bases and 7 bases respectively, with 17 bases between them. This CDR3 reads CASSGGDAPIQPQHF. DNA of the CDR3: TGTGCCAGCAGCGGGGGGGACGCCCCAATCCAGCCCCAGCATTTT.

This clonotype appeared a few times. Written as DNA, the CDR3 is TGTGCCAGCAGCTTAGGGTTCCGGGGGACTGAAGCTTTCTTT. It codes for CASSLGFRGTEAFF. The chain recombines TRBV7-2 with TRBJ1-1; weak D call: TRBD1 (5 bases). The V and J ends lost 1 base and 5 bases respectively, with 11 bases between them. Germline V CDR1 and CDR2: SGHTA, FQGNSA. The CDR3 is 14 amino acids.

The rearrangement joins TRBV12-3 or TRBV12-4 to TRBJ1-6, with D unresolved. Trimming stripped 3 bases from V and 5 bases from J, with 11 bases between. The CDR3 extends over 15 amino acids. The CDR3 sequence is CASSLSGSNNSPLHF. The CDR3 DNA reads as TGTGCCAGCAGTTTGTCGGGGTCCAATAATTCACCCCTCCACTTT.